One sample yielded the 14 T cell receptor beta chains listed below, sequenced in a study of read filtering for tumor transcriptome and immune sequencing. From roughly 400 ng of RNA, a library with molecular barcoded alpha/delta and beta/gamma adaptors was made. TCRdb called the reads again in MiXCR, with one record for every CDR3 protein. The profile covers 93,000 or so distinct CDR3 sequences, with 20% to 25% appearing a single time and roughly 10% taken by the ten largest. Source material: a population of CD138-negative cells sorted from bone marrow. The receptors here all came from a donor older than 35 with multiple myeloma.

The table lists this clonotype with many counts. This chain uses TRBV19 with TRBJ2-1; D not certain. Germline values: CDR1 LNHDA, CDR2 SQIVND (reference sequence). CDR3 size: 12 residues. Trimming pared 5 bases from V and 10 bases from J, leaving 12 bases between. CDR3 in DNA: TGTGCCAGTAGTCACCGGACCGCCGAGCAGTTCTTC. Translation gives CASSHRTAEQFF.

This clonotype was detected ten times or more. The chain has TRBV20-1 and TRBJ2-5, with 12 positions matching TRBD2. The CDR3 has 15 amino acids. After removal of 7 bases from V and 2 bases from J, the junction contained 8 bases not matched to a gene. The germline CDR1 and CDR2 sequences are DFQATT and SNEGSKA (reference sequence). The CDR3 region is CSVQLAGGPQETQYF. The DNA for the CDR3 is TGCAGTGTCCAACTAGCGGGGGGACCTCAAGAGACCCAGTACTTC.

This clonotype showed up just a few times. This chain joins TRBV5-4 and TRBJ2-1, with no clear D. The CDR3 runs 14 residues. Germline V gives CDR1 SGHNT, CDR2 YYREEE (reference sequence). With 1 base removed from V and 7 bases from J, the gap between germline ends came to 12 bases. The CDR3 reads CASSLSNLGNEQFF. In DNA, the CDR3 is TGTGCCAGCAGCTTGTCGAACCTAGGGAATGAGCAGTTCTTC.

This clonotype came up many times. Germline and junction disagree at one end, which may indicate a read error. CDR3 coding DNA: TGCGCCAGCAGCTTAGCGGGAGAGACCCAGTACTTC. Protein sequence: CASSLAGETQYF. This sequence joins TRBV7-6 and TRBJ2-5; 7 positions agree with TRBD2. The V gene's germline CDR1 is SGHVS and CDR2 FNYEAQ. CDR3 length: 12 amino acids.

This clonotype was recorded many times. The gene calls are TRBV7-8 and TRBJ1-1, with no clear D. The germline CDR1 and CDR2 sequences are SGHVS and FQNEAQ. V lost 1 base and J lost 6, with 9 bases in between. The CDR3 is 13 amino acids. CDR3 nucleotide sequence: TGTGCCAGCAGCTTAGGCAGTTGGGCTGAAGCTTTCTTT. As protein: CASSLGSWAEAFF.

For this clonotype: This sequence may be a read error, since a much larger clone differs from it by one base. The chain uses TRBV29-1 and TRBJ1-1; 11 positions agree with TRBD1. Germline values: CDR1 SQVTM, CDR2 ANQGSEA. V shed 4 bases and J 5 bases; nucleotides not matched to a gene: 6. This CDR3 contains 14 residues. CDR3: CSVGGRDRGTEAFF. The CDR3 DNA reads TGCAGCGTTGGAGGTCGGGACAGGGGGACTGAAGCTTTCTTT. Using reference TRBV29-1 and TRBJ1-1 for the parts outside the CDR3, the full variable domain is SAVISQKPSRDICQRGTSLTIQCQVDSQVTMMFWYRQQPGQSLTLIATANQGSEATYESGFVIDKFPISRPNLTFSTLTVSNMSPEDSSIYLCSVGGRDRGTEAFFGQGTRLTVV.

Points on this clonotype: The limits of the CDR3 on the DNA are not certain, so only TCRdb's listed CDR3 is given. The chain has TRBV28 and TRBJ2-1. Germline V gene data show CDR1 as MDHEN and CDR2 as SYDVKM. The CDR3 numbers 13 amino acids, ends counted. This chain's CDR3 is CASSFLAGNEQFF.

This clonotype was observed many times. The chain is built from TRBV6-5 and TRBJ2-7; the match to TRBD1 covers 9 bases. Germline CDR1 is MNHEY and CDR2 is SVGAGI. There are 13 residues in the CDR3. V was clipped by 6 bases and J by 7 bases; unmatched bases: 7. For the CDR3, the DNA is TGTGCCAGCAGCCTCGGGACAGGGAAAGAGCAGTACTTC. It is translated as CASSLGTGKEQYF.

This clonotype was detected only a few times. V gene TRBV19 combines with J gene TRBJ2-1; 9 nucleotides line up with TRBD1. CDR3 length: 15 amino acids. In germline, CDR1 is LNHDA, CDR2 SQIVND (reference sequence). V gave up 4 bases and J gave up 5 bases; unmatched junction bases: 6. The DNA of the CDR3 is TGTGCCAGTAGTACCACAGGGGGCTTTAACAATGAGCAGTTCTTC. Protein product: CASSTTGGFNNEQFF.

This clonotype was counted ten times or more. The V call is TRBV2, the J call TRBJ1-1, with D unresolved. CDR1 is SNHLY, CDR2 FYNNEI, per germline. The CDR3 length is 12 residues. V dropped 10 bases and J dropped 3 bases, with 12 bases sitting between them. CDR3 DNA: TGTGCCACCGGGTTGATATACACTGAAGCTTTCTTT. Protein: CATGLIYTEAFF.

The sample holds many counts of this clonotype. This rearrangement joins TRBV5-1 to TRBJ2-3, with TRBD2 matching over 9 bases. Germline V lookup: CDR1 SGHRS, CDR2 YFSETQ. The CDR3 is 17 amino acids. With 2 bases clipped from V and 5 bases from J, the junction kept 12 bases outside the gene matches. The chain's CDR3 is CASSFAPAGGTVDTQYF. CDR3 nucleotide sequence: TGCGCCAGCAGCTTTGCCCCAGCGGGGGGCACGGTAGATACGCAGTATTTT.

The chain carries TRBV6-5 and TRBJ2-5; 15 nucleotides align to TRBD2. There are 15 residues in the CDR3. CDR1 MNHEY and CDR2 SVGAGI come from the germline V gene. The ends lost 0 bases at V and 13 bases at J; junction bases unmatched: 6. The CDR3 here is CASSYSGTSGGKMYF. The CDR3 nucleotides read TGTGCCAGCAGTTACTCGGGGACTAGCGGGGGGAAGATGTACTTC.

This clonotype was observed many times. This sequence joins TRBV6-4 and TRBJ1-6, with a possible D match to TRBD1 (5 bases). The V and J ends lost 3 bases and 10 bases respectively, with 10 bases between them. This CDR3 comprises 13 residues. CDR1 is MRHNA and CDR2 is SNTAGT in the germline V gene. This CDR3 is CASSEGVGSPLHF. DNA for the CDR3: TGTGCCAGCAGTGAAGGGGTGGGATCACCCCTCCACTTT.

The chain employs TRBV6-1 and TRBJ1-1, with a weak D call TRBD1 (6 bases). The CDR3 spans 13 residues. CDR1 MNHNS and CDR2 SASEGT come from the germline V gene. Trimming pared 10 bases from V and 1 base from J, leaving 13 bases between. CDR3: CATSGGQNTEAFF. For the CDR3, the DNA is TGTGCCACCTCGGGGGGACAGAACACTGAAGCTTTCTTT.